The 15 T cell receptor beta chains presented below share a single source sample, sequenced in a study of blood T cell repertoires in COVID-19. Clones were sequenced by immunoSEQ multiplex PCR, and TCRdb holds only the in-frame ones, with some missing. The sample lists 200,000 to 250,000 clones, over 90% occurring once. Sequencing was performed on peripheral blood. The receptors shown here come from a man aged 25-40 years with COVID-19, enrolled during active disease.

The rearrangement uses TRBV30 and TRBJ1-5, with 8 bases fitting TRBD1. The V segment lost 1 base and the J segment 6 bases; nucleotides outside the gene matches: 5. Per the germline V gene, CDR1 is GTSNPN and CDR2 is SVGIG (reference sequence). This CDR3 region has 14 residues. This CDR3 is CAWSGGQGAQPQHF. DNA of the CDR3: TGTGCCTGGAGTGGGGGGCAGGGGGCTCAGCCCCAGCATTTT.

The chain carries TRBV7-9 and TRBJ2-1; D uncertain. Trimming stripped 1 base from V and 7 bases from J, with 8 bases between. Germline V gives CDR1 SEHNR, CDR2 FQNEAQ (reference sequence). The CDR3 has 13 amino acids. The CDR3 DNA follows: TGTGCCAGCAGCTTAGAGCTGACAAATGAGCAGTTCTTC. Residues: CASSLELTNEQFF.

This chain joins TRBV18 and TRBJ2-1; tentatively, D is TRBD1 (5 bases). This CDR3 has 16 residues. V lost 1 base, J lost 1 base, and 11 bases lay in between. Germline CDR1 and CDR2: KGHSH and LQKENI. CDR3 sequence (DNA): TGTGCCAGCTCACCACAATCAGGGATTTCCTACAATGAGCAGTTCTTC. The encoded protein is CASSPQSGISYNEQFF.

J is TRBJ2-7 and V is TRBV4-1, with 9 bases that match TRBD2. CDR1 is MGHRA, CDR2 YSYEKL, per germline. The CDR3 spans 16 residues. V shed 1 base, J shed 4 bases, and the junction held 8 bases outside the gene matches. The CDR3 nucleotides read TGCGCCAGCAGCCAAGCGGGTATTAGCGGGGGATACGAGCAGTACTTC. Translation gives CASSQAGISGGYEQYF.

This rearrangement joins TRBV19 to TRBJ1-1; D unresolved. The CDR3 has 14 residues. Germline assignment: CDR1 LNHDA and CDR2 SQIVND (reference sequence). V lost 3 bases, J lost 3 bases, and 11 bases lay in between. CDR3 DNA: TGTGCCAGTAGTATCCAGTCGGGGTACACTGAAGCTTTCTTT. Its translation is CASSIQSGYTEAFF.

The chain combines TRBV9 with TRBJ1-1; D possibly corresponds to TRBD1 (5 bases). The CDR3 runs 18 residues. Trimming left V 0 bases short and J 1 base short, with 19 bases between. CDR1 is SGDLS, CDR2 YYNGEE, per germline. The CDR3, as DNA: TGTGCCAGCAGCGTAGGAGCTGGGGGGGGTGTCGGGAACACTGAAGCTTTCTTT. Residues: CASSVGAGGGVGNTEAFF.

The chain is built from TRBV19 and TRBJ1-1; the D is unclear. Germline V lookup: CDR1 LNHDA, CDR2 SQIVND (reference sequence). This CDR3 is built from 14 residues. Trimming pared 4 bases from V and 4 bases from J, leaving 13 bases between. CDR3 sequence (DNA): TGTGCCAGTAGTAGTACCACGGGGATCACTGAAGCTTTCTTT. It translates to CASSSTTGITEAFF.

Here the CDR3 reads CASSLKLTTDRGGNTIYF. In DNA form, the CDR3 reads TGTGCCAGCAGCTTAAAATTAACGACAGACAGGGGTGGAAACACCATATATTTT. The gene calls are TRBV7-3 and TRBJ1-3; 8 bases line up with TRBD1. CDR3 length equals 18 residues. J was trimmed by 3 bases and V by 1 base; bases with no gene match: 11. Germline V gene lookup returns CDR1 SGHTA and CDR2 FQGTGA.

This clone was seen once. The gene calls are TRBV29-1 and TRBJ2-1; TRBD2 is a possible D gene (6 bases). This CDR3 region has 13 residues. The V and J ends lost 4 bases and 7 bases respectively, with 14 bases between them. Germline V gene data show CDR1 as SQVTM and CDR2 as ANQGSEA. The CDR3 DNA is TGCAGCGTTGGGCTGGCACGGGGGAATGAGCAGTTCTTC. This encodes CSVGLARGNEQFF.

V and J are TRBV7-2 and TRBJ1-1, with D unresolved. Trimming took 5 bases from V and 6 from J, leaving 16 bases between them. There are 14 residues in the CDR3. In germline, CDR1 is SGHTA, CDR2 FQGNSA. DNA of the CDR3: TGTGCCAGCAGCCAAGGTGTCGGGGTACCTGAAGCTTTCTTT. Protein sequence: CASSQGVGVPEAFF.

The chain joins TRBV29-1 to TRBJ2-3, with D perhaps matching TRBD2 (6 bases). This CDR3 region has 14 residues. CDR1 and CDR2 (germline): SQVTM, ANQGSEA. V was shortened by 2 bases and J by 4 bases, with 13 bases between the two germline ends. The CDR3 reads CSVEPGVSSDTQYF. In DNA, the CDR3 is TGCAGCGTTGAACCGGGGGTCAGCTCAGATACGCAGTATTTT.

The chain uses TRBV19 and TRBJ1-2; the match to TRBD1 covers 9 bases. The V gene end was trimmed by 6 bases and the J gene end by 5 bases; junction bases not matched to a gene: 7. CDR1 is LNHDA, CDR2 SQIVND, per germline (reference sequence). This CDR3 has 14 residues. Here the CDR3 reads CASSVQGAGYGYTF. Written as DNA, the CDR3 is TGTGCCAGTAGCGTACAGGGGGCCGGGTATGGCTACACCTTC.

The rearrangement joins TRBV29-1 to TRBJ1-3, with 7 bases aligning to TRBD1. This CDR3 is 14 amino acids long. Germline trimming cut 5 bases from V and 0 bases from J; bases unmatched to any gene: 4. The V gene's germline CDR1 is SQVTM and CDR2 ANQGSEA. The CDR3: CSVCTGVSGNTIYF. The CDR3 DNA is TGCAGCGTTTGCACAGGGGTCTCTGGAAACACCATATATTTT.

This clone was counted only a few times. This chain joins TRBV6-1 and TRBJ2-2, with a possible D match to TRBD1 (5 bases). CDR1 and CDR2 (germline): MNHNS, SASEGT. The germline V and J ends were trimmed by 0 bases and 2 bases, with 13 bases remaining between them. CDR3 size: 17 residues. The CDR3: CASSEASWGRNTGELFF. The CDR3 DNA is TGTGCCAGCAGTGAAGCGAGCTGGGGCAGAAACACCGGGGAGCTGTTTTTT.

As DNA, the CDR3 is TGTGCCACCTCCGGCGGGACTACGACCTCTGGCGGGGAGCTGTTTTTT. This sequence encodes CATSGGTTTSGGELFF. The chain recombines TRBV2 with TRBJ2-2; 7 bases map to TRBD2. Germline loops: CDR1 SNHLY, CDR2 FYNNEI. V shed 10 bases and J 7 bases; nucleotides not matched to a gene: 18. This CDR3 region has 16 residues.